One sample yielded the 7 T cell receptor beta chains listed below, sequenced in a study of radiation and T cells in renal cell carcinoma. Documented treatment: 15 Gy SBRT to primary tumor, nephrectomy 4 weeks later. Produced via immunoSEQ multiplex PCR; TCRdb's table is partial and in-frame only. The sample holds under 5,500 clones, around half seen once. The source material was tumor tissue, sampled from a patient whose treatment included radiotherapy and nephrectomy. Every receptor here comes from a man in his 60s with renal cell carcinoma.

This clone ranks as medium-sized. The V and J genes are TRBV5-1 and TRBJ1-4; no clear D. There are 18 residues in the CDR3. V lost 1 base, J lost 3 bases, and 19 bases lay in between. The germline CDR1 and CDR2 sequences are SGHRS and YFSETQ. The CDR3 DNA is TGCGCCAGCAGCTTGATCTCTCCGAGCTTTGGTGCTAATGAAAAACTGTTTTTT. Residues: CASSLISPSFGANEKLFF.

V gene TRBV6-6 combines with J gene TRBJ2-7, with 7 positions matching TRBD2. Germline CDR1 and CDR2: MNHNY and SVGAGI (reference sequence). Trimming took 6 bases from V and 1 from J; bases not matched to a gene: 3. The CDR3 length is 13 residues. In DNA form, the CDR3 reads TGTGCCAGCAGACTAGCGAGTTCCTACGAGCAGTACTTC. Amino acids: CASRLASSYEQYF.

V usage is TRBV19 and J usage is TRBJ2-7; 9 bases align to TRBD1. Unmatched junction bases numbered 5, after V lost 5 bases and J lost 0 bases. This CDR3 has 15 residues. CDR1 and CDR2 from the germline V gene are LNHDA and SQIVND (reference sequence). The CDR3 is CASSFGQGYSYEQYF. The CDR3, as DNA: TGTGCCAGTAGTTTTGGACAGGGGTACTCCTACGAGCAGTACTTC.

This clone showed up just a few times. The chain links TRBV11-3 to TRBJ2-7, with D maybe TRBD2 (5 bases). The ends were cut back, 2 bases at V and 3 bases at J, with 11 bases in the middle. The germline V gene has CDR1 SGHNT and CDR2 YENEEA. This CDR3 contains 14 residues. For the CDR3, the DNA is TGTGCCAGCAGCTTACAGACGGGAAACTACGAGCAGTACTTC. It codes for CASSLQTGNYEQYF.

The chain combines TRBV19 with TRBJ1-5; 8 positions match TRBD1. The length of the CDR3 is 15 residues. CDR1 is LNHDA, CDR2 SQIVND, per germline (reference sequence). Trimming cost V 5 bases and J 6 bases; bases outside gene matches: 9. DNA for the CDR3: TGTGCCAGTAGTCCAATGACAGGGGAGGGTCAGCCCCAGCATTTT. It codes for CASSPMTGEGQPQHF.

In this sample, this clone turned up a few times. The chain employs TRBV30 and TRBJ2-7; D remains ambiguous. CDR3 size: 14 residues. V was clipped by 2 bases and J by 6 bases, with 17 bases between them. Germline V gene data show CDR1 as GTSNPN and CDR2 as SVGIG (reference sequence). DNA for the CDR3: TGTGCCTGGAGTAGACGGTCGGTCCGTGGCGAGCAGTACTTC. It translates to CAWSRRSVRGEQYF.

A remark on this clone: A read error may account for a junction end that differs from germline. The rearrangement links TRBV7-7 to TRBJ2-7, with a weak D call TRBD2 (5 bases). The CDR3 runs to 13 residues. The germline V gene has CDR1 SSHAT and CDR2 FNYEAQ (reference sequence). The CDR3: CASSLARSDEQYF. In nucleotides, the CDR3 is TGTGCTAGCAGCTTAGCGCGAAGCGACGAGCAGTACTTC. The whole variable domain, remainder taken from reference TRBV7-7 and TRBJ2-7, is GAGVSQSPRYKVTKRGQDVTLRCDPISSHATLYWYQQALGQGPEFLTYFNYEAQPDKSGLPSDRFSAERPEGSISTLTIQRTEQRDSAMYRCASSLARSDEQYFGPGTRLTVT.